The 31 T cell receptor beta chains in this list originate from one sample, sequenced in a study of shared clonotypes between healthy human individuals. Method: immunoSEQ multiplex PCR; TCRdb's copy keeps in-frame clones and lacks some. The profile shows over 850,000 clones, about 80% of them singletons. The sequencing input was memory CD4+ T cells from PBMCs. Subset defined: CD45RA-negative fraction. The receptors were gathered from a man younger than 35 in good health. Some clones in this sample may be carry-over from other donors' samples.

This rearrangement joins TRBV10-1 to TRBJ1-2; no clear D. V lost 3 bases to trimming and J lost 1 base, with 3 bases between them. Germline lookup yields CDR1 WNHNN and CDR2 SYGVQD (reference sequence). The CDR3 has 12 amino acids. In DNA form, the CDR3 reads TGCGCCAGCAGTGACCTTAACTATGGCTACACCTTC. It yields the protein CASSDLNYGYTF.

This clone was found a few times. The chain couples TRBV27 to TRBJ2-1; TRBD2 might be the D (7 bases). The CDR3 is 13 residues long. The V and J ends lost 6 bases and 4 bases respectively, with 10 bases between them. Germline-derived CDR1 and CDR2 are MNHEY and SMNVEV (reference sequence). The CDR3 bases are TGTGCCAGCAGACGGGGGGCATACAATGAGCAGTTCTTC. The encoded protein is CASRRGAYNEQFF.

The J gene is TRBJ2-7, the V gene TRBV7-6; TRBD2 aligns across 11 bases. Germline V gives CDR1 SGHVS, CDR2 FNYEAQ. This CDR3 region has 16 residues. Unmatched junction bases numbered 5, after V lost 2 bases and J lost 2 bases. DNA for the CDR3: TGTGCCAGCAGCTTAAGGACTAGCGGGTCTACCTACGAGCAGTACTTC. Protein sequence: CASSLRTSGSTYEQYF.

CDR3 residues: CASTFLDRAYYGYTF. The CDR3 bases are TGTGCCAGCACCTTCTTGGACAGGGCGTACTATGGCTACACCTTC. The V gene is TRBV28, the J gene TRBJ1-2, with TRBD1 matching over 8 bases. Trimming cost V 7 bases and J 3 bases; bases outside gene matches: 10. Germline V gene data show CDR1 as MDHEN and CDR2 as SYDVKM. The CDR3 totals 15 residues.

The sample holds many counts of this clone. The CDR3 reads CASSRREEGTDTQYF. CDR3 coding DNA: TGTGCCAGCAGCCGGCGGGAGGAGGGCACAGATACGCAGTATTTT. The chain uses TRBV11-3 and TRBJ2-3; 8 bases align to TRBD2. V trimming: 5 bases; J trimming: 1 base; junction bases outside the gene matches: 5. Germline V lookup: CDR1 SGHNT, CDR2 YENEEA. The CDR3 length is 15 residues.

The V call is TRBV7-2, the J call TRBJ1-2, with 10 nucleotides matching TRBD1. V dropped 5 bases and J dropped 8; count of bases not matched to a gene: 5. This CDR3 spans 13 amino acids. CDR1 and CDR2 from the germline V gene are SGHTA and FQGNSA. In DNA form, the CDR3 reads TGTGCCAGCAGCGCGGACAGGGGGTTGGGCTACACCTTC. Protein: CASSADRGLGYTF.

The CDR3 coding sequence is TGTGCCAGCAGCCCAGGACTAGCGGGAGCCTCGAGCACCGGGGAGCTGTTTTTT. This translates into CASSPGLAGASSTGELFF. V and J are TRBV7-9 and TRBJ2-2; 13 bases map to TRBD2. The CDR3 has 18 residues. CDR1 SEHNR and CDR2 FQNEAQ come from the germline V gene (reference sequence). The junction had 10 bases not matched to a gene; V was cut back by 5 bases and J by 4 bases.

This clone was detected only a few times. The chain recombines TRBV10-3 with TRBJ1-1; possibly TRBD1 for D (6 bases). CDR3 length: 16 amino acids. Germline loops: CDR1 ENHRY, CDR2 SYGVKD. V lost 0 bases and J 6 bases, leaving 17 bases between the germline ends. This CDR3 is CAISESRGRGHAEAFF. In nucleotides, the CDR3 is TGTGCCATCAGTGAGTCTCGAGGCAGGGGTCACGCTGAAGCTTTCTTT.

As concerns this clone: Other DNA sequences within the sample encode an identical CDR3. The chain joins TRBV20-1 to TRBJ2-1; D call uncertain. Germline CDR1 is DFQATT and CDR2 is SNEGSKA (reference sequence). This CDR3 comprises 11 residues. V gave up 2 bases and J gave up 7 bases, with 6 bases separating them. The CDR3 region is CSARLGNEQFF. The CDR3 bases are TGCAGTGCTAGATTAGGGAATGAGCAGTTCTTC.

The chain employs TRBV7-8 and TRBJ1-3, with no clear D. The V end was cut by 3 bases, the J end by 0 bases, with 12 bases between. This CDR3 contains 16 residues. Germline V CDR1 and CDR2: SGHVS, FQNEAQ. CDR3 in DNA: TGTGCCAGCAGCTTTTATCCCCAAAGCTCTGGAAACACCATATATTTT. Translated, it gives CASSFYPQSSGNTIYF.

The chain recombines TRBV30 with TRBJ2-2, with 10 bases aligning to TRBD2. Germline values: CDR1 GTSNPN, CDR2 SVGIG (reference sequence). The CDR3 loop spans 15 amino acids. The junction had 2 bases not matched to a gene; V was cut back by 4 bases and J by 0 bases. The CDR3 is CAWTGLAPNTGELFF. The CDR3 DNA is TGTGCCTGGACGGGACTAGCGCCGAACACCGGGGAGCTGTTTTTT.

The chain uses TRBV11-2 and TRBJ1-2; no firm D call. V was cut by 4 bases and J by 0 bases, with 15 bases left in between. This CDR3 is built from 16 residues. Germline CDR1 reads SGHAT; CDR2 reads FQNNGV. The DNA for the CDR3 is TGTGCCAGCAGCTCCCCGCTTTCCGGGGCTAACTATGGCTACACCTTC. Translated: CASSSPLSGANYGYTF. Complete variable domain (other parts from reference TRBV11-2 and TRBJ1-2): EAGVAQSPRYKIIEKRQSVAFWCNPISGHATLYWYQQILGQGPKLLIQFQNNGVVDDSQLPKDRFSAERLKGVDSTLKIQPAKLEDSAVYLCASSSPLSGANYGYTFGSGTRLTVV.

The chain is built from TRBV6-6 and TRBJ1-2; 9 bases are a match to TRBD1. With 5 bases clipped from V and 7 bases from J, the junction kept 14 bases outside the gene matches. The CDR3 is made up of 16 amino acids. Germline CDR1 MNHNY, CDR2 SVGAGI (reference sequence). The CDR3 sequence is CASSPGTGGAFGGYTF. CDR3 DNA: TGTGCCAGCAGTCCCGGAACAGGGGGCGCTTTTGGTGGCTACACCTTC.

The chain combines TRBV6-6 with TRBJ1-4; perhaps TRBD1 as D (5 bases). Deletions cut 7 bases from V and 1 base from J, with 10 bases between. Germline assignment: CDR1 MNHNY and CDR2 SVGAGI (reference sequence). The CDR3 runs 14 residues. CDR3 nucleotide sequence: TGTGCCAGCAACATGCAGGGAACTAATGAAAAACTGTTTTTT. As protein: CASNMQGTNEKLFF.

J is TRBJ1-1 and V is TRBV2; a possible D gene is TRBD1 (5 bases). The CDR3 is made up of 13 amino acids. The V gene lost 10 bases and the J gene lost 6 bases, with 18 bases spanning the gap. Germline V gives CDR1 SNHLY, CDR2 FYNNEI. The CDR3 sequence: CAIVRGGIAEAFF. CDR3 sequence (DNA): TGTGCCATAGTTCGGGGGGGGATAGCTGAAGCTTTCTTT.

The rearrangement joins TRBV4-3 to TRBJ1-2, with D perhaps matching TRBD1 (6 bases). V was shortened by 4 bases and J by 6 bases, with 12 bases between the two germline ends. CDR3 length: 13 residues. Germline-derived CDR1 and CDR2 are LGHNA and YSLEER. This chain's CDR3 is CASSPTGLDGYTF. The CDR3 nucleotides are TGCGCCAGCAGCCCAACAGGGCTAGATGGCTACACCTTC.

The genes are TRBV13 and TRBJ1-1; no reliable D call. This CDR3 has 13 amino acids. Germline lookup yields CDR1 PRHDT and CDR2 FYEKMQ (reference sequence). V lost 5 bases, J lost 0 bases, and 7 bases lay in between. The CDR3 protein is CASSRDMNTEAFF. The CDR3 DNA sequence: TGTGCCAGCAGCCGTGATATGAACACTGAAGCTTTCTTT.

The count of this clone is one. The chain links TRBV6-1 to TRBJ2-2, with 7 nucleotides matching TRBD2. CDR1 is MNHNS and CDR2 is SASEGT in the germline V gene. Trimming removed 3 bases from V and 5 bases from J; junction bases left unmatched: 9. The CDR3 runs 16 residues. The CDR3 sequence: CASSEGGGGRTGELFF. The CDR3 bases are TGTGCCAGCAGTGAGGGCGGGGGAGGAAGAACCGGGGAGCTGTTTTTT.

In regard to this clone: At the DNA level, this CDR3 is encoded by other sequences in the same sample as well. This sequence joins TRBV6-5 and TRBJ1-1, with D possibly being TRBD1 (5 bases). The V and J ends lost 2 bases and 5 bases respectively, with 12 bases between them. Germline V lookup: CDR1 MNHEY, CDR2 SVGAGI. This CDR3 has 14 amino acids. CDR3 region: CASSYRGEGTEAFF. Written as DNA, the CDR3 is TGTGCCAGCAGTTACCGGGGAGAGGGGACTGAAGCTTTCTTT.

The chain combines TRBV2 with TRBJ2-2; D call uncertain. V was shortened by 6 bases and J by 0 bases, with 5 bases between the two germline ends. The CDR3 spans 13 residues. CDR1 is SNHLY and CDR2 is FYNNEI in the germline V gene. CDR3 coding DNA: TGTGCCAGCAGCCTGACGAACACCGGGGAGCTGTTTTTT. As protein: CASSLTNTGELFF.

This chain uses TRBV28 with TRBJ2-7; TRBD2 matches at 11 bases. With 6 bases clipped from V and 4 bases from J, the junction kept 2 bases outside the gene matches. Germline loops: CDR1 MDHEN, CDR2 SYDVKM. The CDR3 length is 13 residues. The CDR3 region has the DNA TGTGCCAGCAGGGCTAGCGGGAGGTACGAGCAGTACTTC. This translates into CASRASGRYEQYF.

This clone appeared once. The chain couples TRBV5-1 to TRBJ2-1; a weak D match, TRBD1 (5 bases). Germline V gene data show CDR1 as SGHRS and CDR2 as YFSETQ. This CDR3 has 15 amino acids. The V end was cut by 1 base, the J end by 4 bases, with 12 bases between. The CDR3 bases are TGCGCCAGCAGCTTGAGTCAGGGCTATTACAATGAGCAGTTCTTC. This translates into CASSLSQGYYNEQFF.

This clone has a handful of counts. This chain connects TRBV2 to TRBJ2-2; no reliable D call. Germline CDR1 and CDR2: SNHLY and FYNNEI. The germline V and J ends were trimmed by 8 bases and 8 bases, with 6 bases remaining between them. The CDR3 spans 10 residues. The CDR3 reads CASYSGELFF. CDR3 bases: TGTGCCAGCTACTCTGGGGAGCTGTTTTTT.

The chain uses TRBV6-1 and TRBJ2-7, with D maybe TRBD2 (6 bases). Trimming shortened V by 6 bases and J by 2 bases, and 17 bases separated the two germline ends. The CDR3 loop spans 15 amino acids. CDR1 and CDR2 from the germline V gene are MNHNS and SASEGT. CDR3 sequence reads: CASSPGGTQTYEQYF. CDR3 DNA sequence: TGTGCCAGCAGCCCTGGGGGGACGCAGACCTACGAGCAGTACTTC.

This chain connects TRBV4-2 to TRBJ2-1, with D uncertain. CDR3 length: 16 amino acids. The V end was cut by 1 base, the J end by 4 bases, with 14 bases between. Looked up from germline, CDR1 is LGHNA and CDR2 is YNFKEQ. The CDR3 region is CASSQASNPSYNEQFF. The CDR3, as DNA: TGTGCCAGCAGCCAAGCTAGTAATCCCTCTTACAATGAGCAGTTCTTC.

This rearrangement joins TRBV29-1 to TRBJ2-5; TRBD1 matches at 7 bases. The V gene's germline CDR1 is SQVTM and CDR2 ANQGSEA. J lost 3 bases, V lost 7 bases, and 14 bases had no gene match. The CDR3 covers 15 residues. CDR3 region: CSGNGATGPEETQYF. DNA of the CDR3: TGCAGCGGTAACGGGGCGACAGGGCCTGAAGAGACCCAGTACTTC.

The chain carries TRBV5-1 and TRBJ1-3, with D perhaps TRBD1 (5 bases). The CDR3 sequence is 15 residues long. Trimming left V 0 bases short and J 0 bases short, with 7 bases between. Germline V gene data show CDR1 as SGHRS and CDR2 as YFSETQ. The CDR3 loop reads CASSLDTGSGNTIYF. The CDR3 bases are TGCGCCAGCAGCTTGGATACAGGCTCTGGAAACACCATATATTTT.

The chain carries TRBV11-3 and TRBJ2-3; TRBD2 agrees at 8 bases. Germline assignment: CDR1 SGHNT and CDR2 YENEEA. Trimming took 0 bases from V and 0 from J; bases not matched to a gene: 5. This CDR3 is built from 17 residues. Here the CDR3 reads CASSLDLVAGSTDTQYF. CDR3 coding DNA: TGTGCCAGCAGCTTAGATTTGGTAGCGGGAAGCACAGATACGCAGTATTTT.

The rearrangement uses TRBV5-1 and TRBJ2-1; unclear D gene. CDR3 length: 15 amino acids. Germline CDR1 SGHRS, CDR2 YFSETQ. Trimming stripped 3 bases from V and 2 bases from J, with 12 bases between. The CDR3 coding sequence is TGCGCCAGCAGCTACACCGAGTCCCCCTACAATGAGCAGTTCTTC. Protein sequence: CASSYTESPYNEQFF.

V usage is TRBV10-3 and J usage is TRBJ2-1; D is possibly TRBD2 (7 bases). The CDR3 runs to 14 residues. Germline V gene data show CDR1 as ENHRY and CDR2 as SYGVKD. Trimming shortened V by 4 bases and J by 7 bases, and 14 bases separated the two germline ends. The CDR3 reads CAISVGGAMNEQFF. In DNA form, the CDR3 reads TGTGCCATCAGTGTAGGGGGGGCAATGAATGAGCAGTTCTTC.

The chain is built from TRBV2 and TRBJ2-7, with TRBD1 identical over 9 bases. This CDR3 is built from 17 residues. Germline V gives CDR1 SNHLY, CDR2 FYNNEI. The V gene end was trimmed by 7 bases and the J gene end by 4 bases; junction bases not matched to a gene: 17. For the CDR3, the DNA is TGTGCCAGCAAATCGAGGACCGGGACAGGGAGGCTGTACGAGCAGTACTTC. Amino acids: CASKSRTGTGRLYEQYF. Using reference TRBV2 and TRBJ2-7 for the parts outside the CDR3, the full variable domain is EPEVTQTPSHQVTQMGQEVILRCVPISNHLYFYWYRQILGQKVEFLVSFYNNEISEKSEIFDDQFSVERPDGSNFTLKIRSTKLEDSAMYFCASKSRTGTGRLYEQYFGPGTRLTVT.